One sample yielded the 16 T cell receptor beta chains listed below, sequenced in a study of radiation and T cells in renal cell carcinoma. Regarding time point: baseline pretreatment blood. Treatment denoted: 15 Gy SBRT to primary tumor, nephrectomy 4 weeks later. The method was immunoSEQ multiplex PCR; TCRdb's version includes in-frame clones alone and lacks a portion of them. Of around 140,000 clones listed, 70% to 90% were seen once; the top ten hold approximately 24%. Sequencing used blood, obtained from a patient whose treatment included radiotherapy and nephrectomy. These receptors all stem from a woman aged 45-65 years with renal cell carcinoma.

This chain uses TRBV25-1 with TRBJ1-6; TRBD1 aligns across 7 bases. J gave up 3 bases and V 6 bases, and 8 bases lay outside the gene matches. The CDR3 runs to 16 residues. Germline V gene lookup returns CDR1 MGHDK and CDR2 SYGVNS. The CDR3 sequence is CASSRLPGGYNSPLHF. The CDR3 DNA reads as TGTGCCAGCAGCCGCTTGCCAGGGGGCTATAATTCACCCCTCCACTTT.

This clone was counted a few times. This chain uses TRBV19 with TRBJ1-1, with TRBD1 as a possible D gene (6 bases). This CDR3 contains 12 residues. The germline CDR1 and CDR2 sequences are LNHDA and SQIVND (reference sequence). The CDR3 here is CATGGADTEAFF. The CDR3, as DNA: TGTGCTACGGGGGGGGCAGACACTGAAGCTTTCTTT.

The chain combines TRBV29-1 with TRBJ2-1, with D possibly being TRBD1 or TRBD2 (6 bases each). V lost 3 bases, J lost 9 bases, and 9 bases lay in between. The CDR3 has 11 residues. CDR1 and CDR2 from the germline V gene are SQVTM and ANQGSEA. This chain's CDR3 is CSVETGAEQFF. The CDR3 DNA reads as TGCAGCGTTGAGACGGGGGCTGAGCAGTTCTTC.

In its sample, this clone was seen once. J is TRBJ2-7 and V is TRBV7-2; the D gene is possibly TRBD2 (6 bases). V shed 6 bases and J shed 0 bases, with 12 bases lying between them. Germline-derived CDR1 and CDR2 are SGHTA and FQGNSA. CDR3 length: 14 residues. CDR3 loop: CASRRRASSYEQYF. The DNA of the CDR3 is TGTGCCAGCAGACGGAGGGCCAGCTCCTACGAGCAGTACTTC.

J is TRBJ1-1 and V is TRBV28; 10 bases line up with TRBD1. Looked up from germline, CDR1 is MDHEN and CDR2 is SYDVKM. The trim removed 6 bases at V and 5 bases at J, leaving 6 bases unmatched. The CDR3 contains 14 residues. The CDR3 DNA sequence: TGTGCCAGCAGAAGACAGGGGGCAAGGACTGAAGCTTTCTTT. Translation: CASRRQGARTEAFF.

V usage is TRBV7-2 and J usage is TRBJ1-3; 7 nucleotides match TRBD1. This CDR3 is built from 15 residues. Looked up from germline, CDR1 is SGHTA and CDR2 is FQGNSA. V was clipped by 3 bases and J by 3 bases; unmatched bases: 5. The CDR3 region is CASSLTGNDGNTIYF. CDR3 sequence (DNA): TGTGCCAGCAGCTTGACAGGGAATGATGGAAACACCATATATTTT. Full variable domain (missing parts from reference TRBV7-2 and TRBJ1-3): GAGVSQSPSNKVTEKGKDVELRCDPISGHTALYWYRQSLGQGLEFLIYFQGNSAPDKSGLPSDRFSAERTGGSVSTLTIQRTQQEDSAVYLCASSLTGNDGNTIYFGEGSWLTVV.

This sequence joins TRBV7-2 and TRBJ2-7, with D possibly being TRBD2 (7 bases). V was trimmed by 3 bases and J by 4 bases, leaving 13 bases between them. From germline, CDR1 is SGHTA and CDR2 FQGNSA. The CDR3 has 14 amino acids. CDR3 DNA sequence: TGTGCCAGCAGCTTCGGCAGGGGAGGGTACGAGCAGTACTTC. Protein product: CASSFGRGGYEQYF.

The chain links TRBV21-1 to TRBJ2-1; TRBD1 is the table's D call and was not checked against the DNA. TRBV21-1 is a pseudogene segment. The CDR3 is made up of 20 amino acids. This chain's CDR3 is CASSKEGRDRVPYSYNEQFF. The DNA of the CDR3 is TGTGCCAGCAGCAAAGAAGGTCGAGACAGGGTGCCCTACTCCTACAATGAGCAGTTCTTC.

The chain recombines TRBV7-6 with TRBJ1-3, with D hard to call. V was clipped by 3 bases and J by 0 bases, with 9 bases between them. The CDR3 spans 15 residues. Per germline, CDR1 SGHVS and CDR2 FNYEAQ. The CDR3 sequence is CASSFEITSGNTIYF. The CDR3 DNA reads TGTGCCAGCAGCTTTGAGATTACCTCTGGAAACACCATATATTTT. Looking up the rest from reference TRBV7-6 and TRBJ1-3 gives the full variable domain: GAGVSQSPRYKVTKRGQDVALRCDPISGHVSLYWYRQALGQGPEFLTYFNYEAQQDKSGLPNDRFSAERPEGSISTLTIQRTEQRDSAMYRCASSFEITSGNTIYFGEGSWLTVV.

CDR3 sequence reads: CASSSWTGEWGSEAFF. CDR3 coding DNA: TGTGCCAGCAGTTCGTGGACAGGGGAATGGGGAAGTGAAGCTTTCTTT. The chain has TRBV6-5 and TRBJ1-1; 9 bases align to TRBD1. V lost 4 bases and J lost 7; bases outside the gene matches: 13. Germline CDR1 MNHEY, CDR2 SVGAGI. CDR3 length equals 16 residues.

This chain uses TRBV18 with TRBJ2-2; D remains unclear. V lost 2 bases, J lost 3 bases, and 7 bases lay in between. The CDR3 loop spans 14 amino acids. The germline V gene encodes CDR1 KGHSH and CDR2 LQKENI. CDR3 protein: CASSPFRDTGELFF. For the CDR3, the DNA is TGTGCCAGCTCACCATTTCGTGACACCGGGGAGCTGTTTTTT. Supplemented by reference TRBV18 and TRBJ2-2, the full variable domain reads NAGVMQNPRHLVRRRGQEARLRCSPMKGHSHVYWYRQLPEEGLKFMVYLQKENIIDESGMPKERFSAEFPKEGPSILRIQQVVRGDSAAYFCASSPFRDTGELFFGEGSRLTVL.

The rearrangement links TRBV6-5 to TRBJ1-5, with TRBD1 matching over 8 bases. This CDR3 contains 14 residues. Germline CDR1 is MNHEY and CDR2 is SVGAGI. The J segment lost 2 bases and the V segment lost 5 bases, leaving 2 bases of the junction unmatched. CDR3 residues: CASSVQGGNQPQHF. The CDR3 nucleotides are TGTGCCAGCAGTGTACAGGGGGGCAATCAGCCCCAGCATTTT.

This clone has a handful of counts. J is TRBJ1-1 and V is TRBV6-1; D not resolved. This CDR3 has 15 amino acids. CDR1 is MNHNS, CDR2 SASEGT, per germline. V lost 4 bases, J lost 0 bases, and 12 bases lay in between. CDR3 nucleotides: TGTGCCAGCAGTGTACAACAGATCATGAACACTGAAGCTTTCTTT. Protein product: CASSVQQIMNTEAFF.

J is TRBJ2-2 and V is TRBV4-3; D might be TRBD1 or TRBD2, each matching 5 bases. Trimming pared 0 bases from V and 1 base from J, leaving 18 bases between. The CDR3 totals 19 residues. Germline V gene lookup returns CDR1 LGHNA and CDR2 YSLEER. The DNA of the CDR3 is TGCGCCAGCAGCCAAGATCTCAAAATGGGGACCGGGAACACCGGGGAGCTGTTTTTT. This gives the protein CASSQDLKMGTGNTGELFF.

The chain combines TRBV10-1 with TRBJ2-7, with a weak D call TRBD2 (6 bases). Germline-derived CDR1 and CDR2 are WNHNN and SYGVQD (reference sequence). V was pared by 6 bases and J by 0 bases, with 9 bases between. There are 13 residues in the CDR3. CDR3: CASSLASSYEQYF. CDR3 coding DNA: TGCGCCAGCAGCCTAGCGAGCTCCTACGAGCAGTACTTC.

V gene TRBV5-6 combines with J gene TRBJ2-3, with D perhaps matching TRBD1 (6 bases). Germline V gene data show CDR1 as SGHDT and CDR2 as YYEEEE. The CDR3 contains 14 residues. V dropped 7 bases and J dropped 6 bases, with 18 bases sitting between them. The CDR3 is CASYRQAHRDTQYF. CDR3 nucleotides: TGTGCCAGCTACCGACAGGCCCACCGTGATACGCAGTATTTT.